Presented here are 5 T cell receptor beta chains from one specimen sequenced in a study of tumor and adjacent non-tumor tissue in lung cancer. A modified ARM-PCR protocol with three rounds of nested PCR amplified TCRbeta. One entry per CDR3 protein results from TCRdb running MiXCR on the multiplex PCR reads. The sample carries 120,000 to 150,000 distinct CDR3 sequences, approximately 66% recorded once. This sample's RNA came from whole unsorted tissue. Sequenced input: lung tumor tissue. Receptors were obtained from a man aged 60 to 69 with small cell lung cancer.

This rearrangement joins TRBV29-1 to TRBJ2-5; no definite D call. Germline-derived CDR1 and CDR2 are SQVTM and ANQGSEA. The V and J ends lost 6 bases and 4 bases respectively, with 12 bases between them. The CDR3 covers 12 residues. This chain's CDR3 is CSVEVGGETQYF. CDR3 DNA sequence: TGCAGCGTCGAGGTAGGCGGAGAGACCCAGTACTTC.

This clonotype was seen a few times. The chain employs TRBV5-6 and TRBJ2-3; TRBD2 might be the D (5 bases). The CDR3 totals 14 residues. Germline loops: CDR1 SGHDT, CDR2 YYEEEE. Trimming took off 5 bases at V and 2 bases at J, with 12 bases between the two ends. This chain's CDR3 is CASRSVGDTDTQYF. In DNA form, the CDR3 reads TGTGCCAGCAGATCGGTGGGAGACACAGATACGCAGTATTTT.

The rearrangement joins TRBV6-1 to TRBJ1-1, with D unclear. This CDR3 is 14 amino acids long. V lost 2 bases and J lost 2, with 9 bases in between. CDR1 is MNHNS and CDR2 is SASEGT in the germline V gene. CDR3 residues: CASSERRRNTEAFF. Written as DNA, the CDR3 is TGTGCCAGCAGTGAACGGCGCAGAAACACTGAAGCTTTCTTT.

Turning to this clonotype: Because it lacks the conserved phenylalanine or tryptophan at the end, this CDR3 is likely a read error. V is TRBV20-1 and J is TRBJ1-1, with TRBD1 matching over 8 bases. The CDR3 consists of 13 residues. Germline V gene lookup returns CDR1 DFQATT and CDR2 SNEGSKA (reference sequence). The J segment lost 8 bases and the V segment lost 5 bases, leaving 10 bases of the junction unmatched. This CDR3 is CSAVPRQGTEAFL. CDR3 DNA: TGCAGTGCTGTCCCGAGACAGGGGACCGAAGCTTTCCTT.

The chain combines TRBV4-1 with TRBJ2-7; D gene ambiguous. The CDR3 is made up of 13 amino acids. Germline CDR1 reads MGHRA; CDR2 reads YSYEKL. The CDR3 is CASSRDRESEQYV. The CDR3, as DNA: TGCGCCAGCAGCCGAGATCGAGAGTCCGAGCAATACGTT.